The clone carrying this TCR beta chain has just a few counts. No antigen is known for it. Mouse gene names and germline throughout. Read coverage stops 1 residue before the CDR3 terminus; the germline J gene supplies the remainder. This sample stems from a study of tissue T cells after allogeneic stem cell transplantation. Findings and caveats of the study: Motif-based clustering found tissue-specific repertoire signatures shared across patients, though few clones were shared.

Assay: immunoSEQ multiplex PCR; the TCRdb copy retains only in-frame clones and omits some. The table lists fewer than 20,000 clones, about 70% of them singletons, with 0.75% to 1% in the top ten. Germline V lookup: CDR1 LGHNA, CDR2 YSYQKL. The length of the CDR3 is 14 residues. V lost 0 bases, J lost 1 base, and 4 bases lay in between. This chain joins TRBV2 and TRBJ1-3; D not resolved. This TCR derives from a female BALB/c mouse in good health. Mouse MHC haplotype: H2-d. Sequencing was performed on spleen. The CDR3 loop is CASSQDESGNTLYF. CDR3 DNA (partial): TGTGCCAGCAGCCAAGATGAGTCTGGAAATACGCTCTAT. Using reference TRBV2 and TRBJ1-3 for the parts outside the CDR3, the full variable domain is DPKIIQKPKYLVAVTGSEKILICEQYLGHNAMYWYRQSAKKPLEFMFSYSYQKLMDNQTASSRFQPQSSKKNHLDLQITALKPDDSATYFCASSQDESGNTLYFGEGSRLIVV.